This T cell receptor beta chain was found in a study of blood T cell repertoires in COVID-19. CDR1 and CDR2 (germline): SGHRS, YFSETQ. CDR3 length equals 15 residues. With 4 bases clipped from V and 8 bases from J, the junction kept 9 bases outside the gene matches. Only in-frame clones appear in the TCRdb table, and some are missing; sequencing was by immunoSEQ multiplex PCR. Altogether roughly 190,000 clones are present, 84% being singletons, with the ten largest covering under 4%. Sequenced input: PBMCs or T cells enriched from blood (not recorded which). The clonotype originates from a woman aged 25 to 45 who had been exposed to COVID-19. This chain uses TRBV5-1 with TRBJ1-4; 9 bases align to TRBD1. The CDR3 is CASSGGTGRTEKLFF. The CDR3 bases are TGCGCCAGCAGCGGCGGGACAGGGAGGACAGAAAAACTGTTTTTT.